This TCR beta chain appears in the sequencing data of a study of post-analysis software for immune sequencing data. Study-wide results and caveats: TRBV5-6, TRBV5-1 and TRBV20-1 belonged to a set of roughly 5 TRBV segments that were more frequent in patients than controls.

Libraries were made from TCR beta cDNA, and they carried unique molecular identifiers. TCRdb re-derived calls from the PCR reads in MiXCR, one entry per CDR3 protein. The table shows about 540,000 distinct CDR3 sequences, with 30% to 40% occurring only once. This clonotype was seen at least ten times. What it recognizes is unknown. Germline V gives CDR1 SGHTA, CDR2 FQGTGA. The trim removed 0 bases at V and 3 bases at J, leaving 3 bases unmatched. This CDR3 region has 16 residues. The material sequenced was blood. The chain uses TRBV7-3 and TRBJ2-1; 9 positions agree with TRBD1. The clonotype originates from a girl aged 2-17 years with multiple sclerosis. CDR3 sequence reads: CASSLTLTGGYNEQFF. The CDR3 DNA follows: TGTGCCAGCAGCTTAACATTGACAGGGGGCTACAATGAGCAGTTCTTC.